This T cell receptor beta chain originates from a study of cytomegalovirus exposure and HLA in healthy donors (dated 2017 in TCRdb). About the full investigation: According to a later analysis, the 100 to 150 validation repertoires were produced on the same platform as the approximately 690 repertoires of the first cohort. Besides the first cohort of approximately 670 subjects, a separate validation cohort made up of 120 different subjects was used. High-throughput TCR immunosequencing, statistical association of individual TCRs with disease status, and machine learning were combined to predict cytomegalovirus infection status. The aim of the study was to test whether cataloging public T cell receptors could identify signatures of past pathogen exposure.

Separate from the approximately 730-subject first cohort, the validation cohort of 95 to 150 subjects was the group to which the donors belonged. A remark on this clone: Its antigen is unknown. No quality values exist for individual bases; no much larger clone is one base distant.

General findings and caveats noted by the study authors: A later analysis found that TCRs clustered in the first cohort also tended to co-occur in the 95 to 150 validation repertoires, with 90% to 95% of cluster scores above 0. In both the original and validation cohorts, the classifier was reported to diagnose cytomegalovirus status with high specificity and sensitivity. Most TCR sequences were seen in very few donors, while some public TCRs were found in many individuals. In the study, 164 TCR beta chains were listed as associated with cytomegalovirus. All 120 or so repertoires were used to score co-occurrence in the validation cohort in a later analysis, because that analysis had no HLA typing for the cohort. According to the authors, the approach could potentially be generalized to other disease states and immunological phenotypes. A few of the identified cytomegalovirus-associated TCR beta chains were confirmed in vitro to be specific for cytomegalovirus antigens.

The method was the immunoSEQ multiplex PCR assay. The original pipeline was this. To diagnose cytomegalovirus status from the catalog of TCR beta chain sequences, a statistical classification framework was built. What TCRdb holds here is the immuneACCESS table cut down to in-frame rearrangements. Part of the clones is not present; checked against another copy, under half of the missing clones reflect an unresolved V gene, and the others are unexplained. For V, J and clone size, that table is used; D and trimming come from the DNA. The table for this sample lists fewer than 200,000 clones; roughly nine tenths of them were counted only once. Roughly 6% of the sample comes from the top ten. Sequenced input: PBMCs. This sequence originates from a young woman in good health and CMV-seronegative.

This receptor has the CDR3 CASSPGGQTNEKLFF. The DNA sequence reads TGTGCCAGCAGCCCCGGCGGGCAAACTAATGAAAAACTGTTTTTT. The sequence links TRBV5-4 to TRBJ1-4, with the D gene call left open. The junction shows trimming of 4 bases on V and 1 base on J, plus 11 bases between the germline ends. The CDR3 runs 15 amino acids, cysteine and phenylalanine included. The sequence is cut down to CDR3 DNA, 45 bases in frame from base 1. For CDR1 and CDR2, the germline V gene (reference sequence) lists SGHNT and YYREEE. Here the CDR3 is joined to the reference TRBV5-4 and TRBJ1-4 genes, and the full variable domain is: ETGVTQSPTHLIKTRGQQVTLRCSSQSGHNTVSWYQQALGQGPQFIFQYYREEENGRGNFPPRFSGLQFPNYSSELNVNALELDDSALYLCASSPGGQTNEKLFFGSGTQLSVL.